This T cell receptor beta chain was profiled in a study of beta chain features in type 1 diabetes. Study context: Analysis included roughly 100 million sorted cells drawn from all samples.

General study results and limits: The question left open here concerned HLA type influencing TCRB rearrangement. Relative to healthy donors, patients appeared to have naive, central memory and Treg TCRB repertoires that were more similar. Moderate but significant shortening of TCRB CDR3s was recorded in all four CD4+ subsets from Type 1 diabetes patients.

V lost 0 bases to trimming and J lost 0 bases, with 3 bases between them. The CDR3 loop spans 13 amino acids. The V gene's germline CDR1 is GTSNPN and CDR2 SVGIG (reference sequence). Purities in excess of 98% were seen in all sorted populations. The entirety of the isolated RNA underwent reverse transcription, so expressed TCRB transcripts were sequenced. Profiled with immunoSEQ multiplex PCR; TCRdb holds only in-frame clones, not every one. In the table there are 150,000 to 200,000 clones, approximately 10% of which are singletons. Details on this clone: Its antigen is not known.

V is TRBV30 and J is TRBJ1-3; the D is unclear. The material sequenced was central memory CD4+ T cells from blood. The source is a woman aged 25 to 39 with type 1 diabetes. The chain's CDR3 is CAWSVSSGNTIYF. CDR3 in DNA: TGTGCCTGGAGTGTCAGCTCTGGAAACACCATATATTTT.